The sequence of this T cell receptor beta chain was determined in a study of T cells expressing NK-cell markers. Overall study context: Seven of the eight sequenced donors were classified as HCMV-seropositive, and one was classified as seronegative.

A remark on this clonotype: The antigen remains undetermined.

Following a re-call of the 5' RACE reads, TCRdb has one entry per CDR3 protein and lacks DNA. The clone table shows about 460,000 distinct CDR3 sequences, with the ten largest holding approximately 1.4%. Study observations and caveats: The study found dominant NKG2C+ clonotypes at roughly 1.0-8% of CD8+ T cells in 5 or 6 donors. Specificity for HCMV among expanded NKG2C+ T cell clones was not established. Similarly, these clonotypes led the CD3+CD56-NKG2C+ fraction as well in several donors.

The germline CDR1 and CDR2 sequences are MGHDK and SYGVNS. This CDR3 has 14 residues. This clonotype was obtained from a woman between 45 and 60 years old in good health. V usage is TRBV25-1 and J usage is TRBJ2-6. The sequencing sample was made of blood T cells: a sorted CD56 or NKG2C T cell subset, CD4+ or CD8+ T cells, or bulk PBMC T cells (not recorded which). CDR3 loop: CASGQRSGANVLTF.